This is a list of T cell receptor beta chains from one sample in a study of blood T cell repertoires in COVID-19. TCRdb's copy holds only in-frame clones and misses some; the assay was immunoSEQ multiplex PCR. The data show approximately 260,000 clones, with 84% seen just once and about 9.1% held by the top ten. Sequencing was performed on peripheral blood. These receptors all come from a human donor in a cohort sampled during active COVID-19. Each CDR3 is given with its conserved first and last residue. A D gene is named only where the DNA matches it firmly. Clone size is given for some rows only: seen once, a few or many times, or a class if the clone is expanded.

>TRBD1|TRBV29-1|.|TRBJ2-2
TGCAGCGTTGGGGGACAGGGGAGCGCCGGGGAGCTGTTTTTT
CSVGGQGSAGELFF
>.|TRBV27|.|TRBJ2-5
TGTGCCAGCAGTCGACTAACCCGGGTGGGGACCCAGTACTTC
CASSRLTRVGTQYF
>TRBD1|TRBV6-4|.|TRBJ2-7
TGTGCCAGCAGTGTCCTTCCGGGACAGTCCTACGTTCAGTACTTC
CASSVLPGQSYVQYF
>.|TRBV9|.|TRBJ2-2
TGTGCCAGCAGCATGGGGGGGAACACCGGGGAGCTGTTTTTT
CASSMGGNTGELFF
>TRBD1|TRBV7-9|.|TRBJ1-5
TGTGCCAGCAGCCCCGGGACAGGATTCAATCAGCCCCAGCATTTT
CASSPGTGFNQPQHF
>.|TRBV10-1|.|TRBJ2-1
TGCGCCAGCAGTTCGGGTCAACCCTACAATGAGCAGTTCTTC
CASSSGQPYNEQFF
>TRBD2|TRBV5-6|.|TRBJ2-1
TGTGCCAGCAGCCATGGACTAGCGGACTGGAATGAGCAGTTCTTC
CASSHGLADWNEQFF
>.|TRBV19|.|TRBJ2-3
TGTGCCAGTAGTAATCCAGGGAACACAGATACGCAGTATTTT
CASSNPGNTDTQYF
>.|TRBV18|.|TRBJ1-4
TGTGCCAGCTCGGGTAGGGAGACTGAAAAACTGTTTTTT
CASSGRETEKLFF
>TRBD2|TRBV11-2|.|TRBJ2-5
TGTGCCAGCAGCTTAGCCTGGGGAGTAGCGGGGGGGATGGAGACCCAGTACTTC
CASSLAWGVAGGMETQYF
>TRBD1|TRBV7-9|.|TRBJ1-1
TGTGCCAGCAGCTTAGGTATGAGGACAGGGGGCACTGAAGCTTTCTTT
CASSLGMRTGGTEAFF
>.|TRBV12-3/TRBV12-4|few|TRBJ1-1
TGTGCCAGCAGTTTTTCGGGGTGGGAAGCTTTCTTT
CASSFSGWEAFF
>TRBD2|TRBV9|.|TRBJ2-7
TGTGCCAGCAGCGCCGGGACTAGCGGGAGTCACGAGCAGTACTTC
CASSAGTSGSHEQYF
>TRBD1|TRBV4-2|.|TRBJ1-4
TGTGCCAGCAGCCCAGGACAGGGCACAACTAATGAAAAACTGTTTTTT
CASSPGQGTTNEKLFF
>TRBD1|TRBV15|.|TRBJ1-6
TGTGCCACCAGCAGTACCCGGGACAGGGGGAATTCACCCCTCCACTTT
CATSSTRDRGNSPLHF
>TRBD2|TRBV9|few|TRBJ2-7
TGTGCCAGCAGCGTAGATCCTAGCGGGACTATCTACGAGCAGTACTTC
CASSVDPSGTIYEQYF
>.|TRBV18|.|TRBJ1-3
TGTGCCAGCTCCCCCAGCATAGCAATCTCTGGAAACACCATATATTTT
CASSPSIAISGNTIYF
>TRBD2|TRBV2|.|TRBJ2-1
TGTGCCGGGGGGGGTCGTGAGCAGTTCTTC
CAGGGREQFF
>TRBD2|TRBV7-3|.|TRBJ2-2
TGTGCCAGCAGCGGGACTAGCGACACCGGGGAGCTGTTTTTT
CASSGTSDTGELFF
>.|TRBV18|.|TRBJ1-1
TGTGCCAGCTCACCAGGGCCGAACACTGAAGCTTTCTTT
CASSPGPNTEAFF
>.|TRBV4-2|.|TRBJ2-7
TGTGCCAGCAGCCAAGATGTGCAGGGCCTTGTCTACGAGCAGTACTTC
CASSQDVQGLVYEQYF
>TRBD1|TRBV9|once|TRBJ2-1
TGTGCCAGCAGCGTAGGTGGGACAGGTTCCAATGAGCAGTTCTTC
CASSVGGTGSNEQFF
>.|TRBV5-6|.|TRBJ2-5
TGTGCCAGCAGCGTGTGGGCGTGGGGTGGGCCCGAGGGAGGTGAGACCCAGTACTTC
CASSVWAWGGPEGGETQYF
>.|TRBV3-1/TRBV3-2|once|TRBJ2-5
TGTGCCAGCAGCCAAGATGCAGGGTACCAAGAGACCCAGTACTTC
CASSQDAGYQETQYF
>TRBD1|TRBV7-3|.|TRBJ1-2
TGTGCCAGCAGCTTAACCGGGACAGACTATGGCTACACCTTC
CASSLTGTDYGYTF
>TRBD1|TRBV6-5|few|TRBJ1-1
TGTGCCAGCAGATCCGCAGGGGGAGGGAACACTGAAGCTTTCTTT
CASRSAGGGNTEAFF
>.|TRBV18|.|TRBJ1-6
TGTGCCAGCTCACCGGACAGCAATTCACCCCTCCACTTT
CASSPDSNSPLHF
>TRBD1|TRBV5-1|.|TRBJ1-1
TGCGCCAGCAGCCAAGGGACAGGGTGGGAAGCTTTCTTT
CASSQGTGWEAFF
>TRBD2|TRBV7-2|once|TRBJ2-3
TGTGCCAGCAGCGGTCGGACTAGCGATGGGACAGATACGCAGTATTTT
CASSGRTSDGTDTQYF
>TRBD1|TRBV27|.|TRBJ1-2
TGTGCCAGCAGATCCCAGGGGGAGTATGGCTACACCTTC
CASRSQGEYGYTF
>TRBD1|TRBV6-5|once|TRBJ2-1
TGTGCCAGCAGGTCGGACAGGGGTAATAATGAGCAGTTCTTC
CASRSDRGNNEQFF
>.|TRBV7-8|.|TRBJ2-7
TGTGCCAGCAGCTCAGGTACCTACGAGCAGTACTTC
CASSSGTYEQYF
>.|TRBV19|.|TRBJ1-1
TGTGCCAGTAGTATTGCAACAGAAACCATGAACACTGAAGCTTTCTTT
CASSIATETMNTEAFF
>TRBD1|TRBV13|.|TRBJ2-3
TGTGCCAGCAGCGACCCGACAGGGACAGATACGCAGTATTTT
CASSDPTGTDTQYF
>.|TRBV11-2|.|TRBJ2-3
TGTGCCAGCAGCTGGGATCCTCTAGCAACAGATACGCAGTATTTT
CASSWDPLATDTQYF
>TRBD2|TRBV28|.|TRBJ2-5
TGTGCCAGCAGTACCGGGGGGACGGGGGAGACCCAGTACTTC
CASSTGGTGETQYF
>.|TRBV1|.|TRBJ1-4
TGCACCAGCAGCCAAGAAGGAGGGCGCGGGGAAAAACTGTTTTTT
CTSSQEGGRGEKLFF
>.|TRBV18|.|TRBJ2-6
TGTGCCAGCTCACCACGGGCGGACAGTGGGGCTGGGGCCAACGTCCTGACTTTC
CASSPRADSGAGANVLTF
>.|TRBV6-6|.|TRBJ1-5
TGTGCCAGCAGACAAGATTCCGGGCAGCCCCAGCATTTT
CASRQDSGQPQHF
>.|TRBV19|.|TRBJ1-1
TGTGCCAGTAGTGAACAGGGAGCTCTCTCTGAAGCTTTCTTT
CASSEQGALSEAFF
>.|TRBV6-2/TRBV6-3|.|TRBJ2-7
TGTGCCAGCAGTTACTCGGCTAGCGTGAGGGACGAGCAGTACTTC
CASSYSASVRDEQYF
>.|TRBV3-1/TRBV3-2|few|TRBJ2-3
TGTGCCAGCAGGCCCCGATTAAACTACCAAACCTCAGCAACAGATACGCAGTATTTT
CASRPRLNYQTSATDTQYF
>.|TRBV19|once|TRBJ1-6
TGTGCCAGTAGTGTACAGCGGAATTCACCCCTCCACTTT
CASSVQRNSPLHF
>TRBD2|TRBV5-1|.|TRBJ2-2
TGCGCCAGCAGCGGCGGACTAGCGGAGAACACCGGGGAGCTGTTTTTT
CASSGGLAENTGELFF
>TRBD2|TRBV19|.|TRBJ2-1
TGTGCCAGTAGTATAGCAGCGGGGGGGATAGATGTCAATGAGCAGTTCTTC
CASSIAAGGIDVNEQFF
>.|TRBV6-2/TRBV6-3|.|TRBJ1-5
TGTGCCAGCACCCCGGGGGCGAATCAGCCCCAGCATTTT
CASTPGANQPQHF